This is a list of T cell receptor beta chains from one sample in a study of B cell selection in AIRE deficiency. Measured with immunoSEQ multiplex PCR; TCRdb has only the in-frame clones, and not every one. Among about 21,000 clones listed, approximately 94% were seen once. The material sequenced was Tregs sorted from PBMCs. The source of these receptors is a human donor with AIRE deficiency. Both conserved end residues are part of each CDR3. The order of the fields is D gene, J gene, V gene, clone size, CDR3 protein, CDR3 DNA. A D gene is named only where the DNA matches it firmly. Clone size is not always given. Where it is, it says once, few, many or a class for expanded clones.

. TRBJ1-1 TRBV6-6 once CASSGPGQRAFF TGTGCCAGCAGTGGCCCGGGGCAGCGCGCTTTCTTT
TRBD2 TRBJ2-5 TRBV19 . CASSPHRGLAGQETQYF TGTGCCAGTAGCCCTCACCGAGGACTAGCGGGCCAAGAGACCCAGTACTTC
TRBD2 TRBJ2-3 TRBV9 . CASSGRGTTARDTQYF TGTGCCAGCAGCGGACGGGGGACTACCGCTAGGGATACGCAGTATTTT
. TRBJ2-5 TRBV5-1 . CASSLATGQETQYF TGCGCCAGCAGCTTGGCGACGGGCCAAGAGACCCAGTACTTC
TRBD1 TRBJ1-2 TRBV10-3 . CAISDREGTGKGYTF TGTGCCATCAGTGATAGGGAAGGGACAGGGAAGGGCTACACCTTC
. TRBJ1-3 TRBV7-2 . CASRLTGGNTIYF TGTGCCAGCAGACTAACCGGGGGAAACACCATATATTTT
. TRBJ2-4 TRBV29-1 . CSVSQANIQYF TGCAGCGTTTCACAGGCCAACATTCAGTACTTC
. TRBJ2-1 TRBV6-1 . CASSVEGRLNNEQFF TGTGCCAGCAGTGTGGAGGGGCGACTCAACAATGAGCAGTTCTTC
. TRBJ1-1 TRBV6-4 . CASSATGNTEAFF TGTGCCAGCAGTGCCACAGGGAACACTGAAGCTTTCTTT
TRBD1 TRBJ1-2 TRBV6-1 . CASSEVGTGAYYGYTF TGTGCCAGCAGTGAAGTAGGGACAGGGGCGTACTATGGCTACACCTTC
. TRBJ2-1 TRBV7-2 once CASSFDSASYNEQFF TGTGCCAGCAGCTTTGACAGTGCTTCCTACAATGAGCAGTTCTTC
. TRBJ2-5 TRBV11-3 . CASSPGTLETQYF TGTGCCAGCAGCCCCGGAACCTTGGAGACCCAGTACTTC
. TRBJ2-7 TRBV6-5 . CASSYRDFSYEQYF TGTGCCAGCAGTTACCGGGACTTTTCCTACGAGCAGTACTTC
TRBD2 TRBJ2-7 TRBV7-2 . CASSIAGAYEQYF TGTGCCAGCAGCATAGCGGGAGCCTACGAGCAGTACTTC
. TRBJ1-4 TRBV5-1 . CASRPPTNEKLFF TGCGCCAGCAGACCTCCCACTAATGAAAAACTGTTTTTT
. TRBJ1-2 TRBV11-1 . CASSRRGGAYGYTF TGTGCCAGCAGCCGGCGGGGAGGGGCCTATGGCTACACCTTC
TRBD2 TRBJ2-7 TRBV10-3 . CAIRTSGDYEQYF TGTGCCATCCGGACTAGCGGGGACTACGAGCAGTACTTC
. TRBJ2-1 TRBV14 . CASSQSLRVEQFF TGTGCCAGCAGCCAAAGTCTGCGAGTCGAGCAGTTCTTC
TRBD1 TRBJ2-3 TRBV19 . CASSLRRTGVTDTQYF TGTGCCAGTAGCCTACGTAGGACAGGGGTCACAGATACGCAGTATTTT
. TRBJ1-5 TRBV19 . CASSIWGSYSNQPQHF TGTGCCAGTAGTATATGGGGCAGCTATAGCAATCAGCCCCAGCATTTT
TRBD1 TRBJ1-2 TRBV6-5 . CASRRQGNYGYTF TGTGCCAGCAGAAGACAGGGTAACTATGGCTACACCTTC
. TRBJ2-3 TRBV7-9 . CASGSVSSSTDTQYF TGTGCCAGCGGTAGCGTCTCCTCTAGCACAGATACGCAGTATTTT
. TRBJ2-2 TRBV27 . CASRLGGPITGELFF TGTGCCAGCAGGCTTGGGGGACCCATCACCGGGGAGCTGTTTTTT
. TRBJ1-2 TRBV5-6 . CASTTWRLGGDGYTF TGTGCCAGCACCACGTGGAGGTTGGGCGGGGATGGCTACACCTTC
TRBD2 TRBJ2-7 TRBV7-2 . CASSLTTTSGIGRYEQYF TGTGCCAGCAGCTTAACGACGACTAGCGGGATCGGGAGATACGAGCAGTACTTC
. TRBJ1-4 TRBV6-5 . CASSYSGNEKLFF TGTGCCAGCAGTTATTCCGGAAATGAAAAACTGTTTTTT
. TRBJ2-3 TRBV19 . CASSSSGEDTQYF TGTGCCAGTAGTTCGTCGGGAGAAGATACGCAGTATTTT
. TRBJ1-2 TRBV9 . CASSAGTVAFYTF TGTGCCAGCAGCGCCGGGACGGTGGCGTTCTACACCTTC
TRBD2 TRBJ2-7 TRBV6-6 . CASGTSGSYEQYF TGTGCCAGCGGGACTAGCGGATCCTACGAGCAGTACTTC
TRBD1 TRBJ2-2 TRBV4-1 . CASSPGLGTVNTGELFF TGCGCCAGCAGCCCCGGGTTGGGGACAGTAAACACCGGGGAGCTGTTTTTT
. TRBJ2-1 TRBV18 . CASSKLDEQFF TGTGCCAGCTCCAAGCTCGATGAGCAGTTCTTC
. TRBJ1-4 TRBV6-1 once CASSAVGLGNEKLFF TGTGCCAGCAGTGCCGTAGGGTTAGGTAATGAAAAACTGTTTTTT
TRBD2 TRBJ2-7 TRBV4-2 . CASSQDLGGSLRYF TGTGCCAGCAGCCAAGATCTCGGCGGGAGTCTTCGGTACTTC
. TRBJ2-1 TRBV25-1 . CASGGKTGFYNEQFF TGTGCCAGCGGAGGGAAGACAGGATTCTACAATGAGCAGTTCTTC
. TRBJ2-7 TRBV5-4 once CASSFSSDYLYEQYF TGTGCCAGCAGCTTCAGCTCCGACTATCTCTACGAGCAGTACTTC
. TRBJ2-1 TRBV25-1 . CASSENPRSYNEQFF TGTGCCAGCAGTGAGAACCCGCGCTCCTACAATGAGCAGTTCTTC
. TRBJ1-2 TRBV27 . CASGRQYYGYTF TGTGCCAGCGGGAGACAGTACTATGGCTACACCTTC
. TRBJ2-2 TRBV6-6 once CASTPLFGVGTGELFF TGTGCCAGCACACCCCTTTTTGGGGTTGGGACCGGGGAGCTGTTTTTT
TRBD1 TRBJ1-4 TRBV11-2 . CASRRSGQPYEKLFF TGTGCCAGCAGGCGCTCGGGACAGCCTTATGAAAAACTGTTTTTT
. TRBJ2-7 TRBV6-5 once CASSYKPEYEQYF TGTGCCAGCAGTTACAAACCCGAGTACGAGCAGTACTTC
. TRBJ2-5 TRBV11-1 few CASSKIGAETQYF TGTGCCAGCAGCAAGATCGGGGCGGAGACCCAGTACTTC
TRBD1 TRBJ2-7 TRBV4-3 . CASSQGQGASYEQYF TGCGCCAGCAGCCAAGGTCAGGGGGCCTCCTACGAGCAGTACTTC
TRBD1 TRBJ2-6 TRBV7-2 once CASSQEVGTGISGANVLTF TGTGCCAGCAGCCAAGAGGTCGGGACAGGGATCTCTGGGGCCAACGTCCTGACTTTC
TRBD1 TRBJ2-5 TRBV29-1 . CSGRQGRQETQYF TGCAGCGGTCGACAGGGGAGGCAAGAGACCCAGTACTTC